Below are 20 T cell receptor beta chains sequenced from a single sample in a study of blood T cell repertoires in COVID-19. Only in-frame clones appear in the TCRdb table, and some are missing; sequencing was by immunoSEQ multiplex PCR. The sample holds approximately 220,000 clones, about four fifths seen once. The sample comprised peripheral blood. These receptors originate from a woman of 80 years or more with acute or convalescent COVID-19.

The chain combines TRBV7-8 with TRBJ1-6, with D tentatively TRBD1 (5 bases). Between the trimmed V and J ends, which lost 0 bases and 10 bases, there was a span of 10 bases. The CDR3 runs to 14 residues. The germline gives CDR1 SGHVS, CDR2 FQNEAQ. The CDR3 region is CASSLAGVASPLHF. The DNA for the CDR3 is TGTGCCAGCAGCTTAGCAGGGGTGGCCTCACCCCTCCACTTT.

This chain joins TRBV11-3 and TRBJ2-6; no reliable D call. V lost 3 bases to trimming and J lost 1 base, with 7 bases between them. The CDR3 is 15 residues long. Germline loops: CDR1 SGHNT, CDR2 YENEEA. DNA for the CDR3: TGTGCCAGCAGCTTCCTCTATTCTGGGGCCAACGTCCTGACTTTC. It encodes CASSFLYSGANVLTF.

Notes on this clone: Different DNA sequences within this sample yield the same CDR3. The rearrangement joins TRBV3-1 (or the pseudogene TRBV3-2) to TRBJ2-3, with 8 bases identical to TRBD2. The V segment lost 5 bases and the J segment 6 bases; nucleotides outside the gene matches: 4. CDR1 is LGHDT and CDR2 is YNNKEL in the germline V gene (reference sequence). The CDR3 totals 13 residues. The CDR3 here is CASSSGGGDTQYF. DNA of the CDR3: TGTGCCAGCAGCTCAGGCGGGGGGGATACGCAGTATTTT.

The V gene is TRBV6-1, the J gene TRBJ2-6, with D hard to call. Germline CDR1 MNHNS, CDR2 SASEGT. This CDR3 has 11 amino acids. Trimming removed 1 base from V and 11 bases from J, with 3 bases in between. The CDR3: CASSEVDVLTF. In DNA form, the CDR3 reads TGTGCCAGCAGTGAAGTCGACGTCCTGACTTTC.

The chain has TRBV24-1 and TRBJ2-1; 9 positions match TRBD2. The junction had 18 bases not matched to a gene; V was cut back by 5 bases and J by 8 bases. Germline assignment: CDR1 KGHDR and CDR2 SFDVKD. This CDR3 contains 18 residues. CDR3 amino acids: CATSARGELAGPSHEQFF. As DNA, the CDR3 is TGTGCCACCAGTGCCCGTGGGGAGCTAGCGGGGCCCTCCCATGAGCAGTTCTTC.

The V and J genes are TRBV21-1 and TRBJ1-3; the table assigns TRBD1, which was not confirmed against the DNA. TRBV21-1 is listed as a pseudogene. The CDR3 covers 14 residues. The chain's CDR3 is CASSKTGDGNTIYF. CDR3 sequence (DNA): TGTGCCAGCAGCAAGACAGGGGATGGAAACACCATATATTTT.

This chain connects TRBV27 to TRBJ1-1, with TRBD1 identical over 7 bases. Per germline, CDR1 MNHEY and CDR2 SMNVEV (reference sequence). The CDR3 consists of 12 residues. The junction had 4 bases not matched to a gene; V was cut back by 9 bases and J by 3 bases. The DNA for the CDR3 is TGTGCCAGGGAAGACAGGGACACTGAAGCTTTCTTT. Translating gives CAREDRDTEAFF.

Only a few counts were recorded for this clone. The genes are TRBV5-1 and TRBJ1-1; D is possibly TRBD1 (6 bases). The V gene's germline CDR1 is SGHRS and CDR2 YFSETQ. V gave up 4 bases and J gave up 1 base, with 11 bases separating them. CDR3 length equals 14 residues. The CDR3 nucleotides read TGCGCCAGCAGCGTAATACAGGGGAACACTGAAGCTTTCTTT. Its protein product is CASSVIQGNTEAFF.

This chain connects TRBV5-1 to TRBJ2-1, with TRBD2 as a possible D gene (6 bases). The CDR3 runs 15 residues. Germline-derived CDR1 and CDR2 are SGHRS and YFSETQ. Between the trimmed V and J ends, which lost 5 bases and 4 bases, there was a span of 16 bases. The CDR3 is CASRPPGDSYNEQFF. In nucleotides, the CDR3 is TGCGCCAGCAGGCCCCCCGGGGACTCTTACAATGAGCAGTTCTTC.

The J gene is TRBJ2-5, the V gene TRBV7-8; 8 positions agree with TRBD2. The CDR3 extends over 15 amino acids. J gave up 5 bases and V 1 base, and 6 bases lay outside the gene matches. Germline CDR1 and CDR2: SGHVS and FQNEAQ. The CDR3 DNA follows: TGTGCCAGCAGCTTAGAACACGGGACTAGGGAGACCCAGTACTTC. It translates to CASSLEHGTRETQYF.

V is TRBV19 and J is TRBJ2-7; 7 bases agree with TRBD2. Germline trimming cut 1 base from V and 3 bases from J; bases unmatched to any gene: 6. Per germline, CDR1 LNHDA and CDR2 SQIVND (reference sequence). The CDR3 has 15 residues. The DNA for the CDR3 is TGTGCCAGTAGTATAGCAGGGACTACACTCTACGAGCAGTACTTC. The encoded protein is CASSIAGTTLYEQYF.

This chain links TRBV19 with TRBJ2-5; 8 bases are a match to TRBD2. Looked up from germline, CDR1 is LNHDA and CDR2 is SQIVND (reference sequence). V trimming: 7 bases; J trimming: 2 bases; junction bases outside the gene matches: 12. The CDR3 has 16 residues. The CDR3 bases are TGTGCCAGTACTGCGGGCCAGCGGGGGTCTCAAGAGACCCAGTACTTC. Amino acid sequence: CASTAGQRGSQETQYF.

The chain uses TRBV30 and TRBJ2-2; D possibly corresponds to TRBD1 (6 bases). CDR3 length: 17 amino acids. Germline V CDR1 and CDR2: GTSNPN, SVGIG (reference sequence). V was cut by 1 base and J by 1 base, with 16 bases left in between. The CDR3 region has the DNA TGTGCCTGGAGTGATCCCCTCAGGGGTCTGAACACCGGGGAGCTGTTTTTT. Protein product: CAWSDPLRGLNTGELFF.

The chain recombines TRBV28 with TRBJ1-5; 7 nucleotides match TRBD1. The CDR3 loop spans 14 amino acids. From germline, CDR1 is MDHEN and CDR2 SYDVKM. The V gene end was trimmed by 6 bases and the J gene end by 6 bases; junction bases not matched to a gene: 8. The CDR3 loop reads CASRLRQGVQPQHF. CDR3 coding DNA: TGTGCCAGCAGACTTCGTCAGGGGGTTCAGCCCCAGCATTTT.

The chain combines TRBV9 with TRBJ2-7; D perhaps matches TRBD1 (6 bases). V lost 4 bases, J lost 2 bases, and 13 bases lay in between. CDR3 length: 14 residues. Germline assignment: CDR1 SGDLS and CDR2 YYNGEE. In nucleotides, the CDR3 is TGTGCCAGCAGCCCAAGGACAGCCCCCTACGAGCAGTACTTC. Translating gives CASSPRTAPYEQYF.

This clone was seen a single time. This may stem from a read error, because a much larger clone lies one nucleotide away. This chain uses TRBV7-9 with TRBJ1-2; D perhaps matches TRBD1 (5 bases). CDR1 SEHNR and CDR2 FQNEAQ come from the germline V gene (reference sequence). This CDR3 has 14 residues. Trimming pared 1 base from V and 3 bases from J, leaving 9 bases between. The CDR3 loop is CASSLEVGDYGYTF. The CDR3 nucleotides read TGTGCCAGCAGCTTAGAAGTAGGGGACTATGGCTACACCTTC.

This clone was counted a single time. The genes are TRBV4-3 and TRBJ1-2; D gene uncertain. The CDR3 loop spans 12 amino acids. Germline-derived CDR1 and CDR2 are LGHNA and YSLEER. Trimming pared 3 bases from V and 3 bases from J, leaving 5 bases between. Here the CDR3 reads CASSHTDYGYTF. The CDR3 DNA reads TGCGCCAGCAGCCATACAGACTATGGCTACACCTTC.

As concerns this clone: Other nucleotide sequences from this sample produce the same CDR3. V is TRBV18 and J is TRBJ1-2; TRBD1 is a possible D gene (5 bases). V dropped 6 bases and J dropped 3 bases, with 11 bases sitting between them. The CDR3 length is 13 residues. The germline V gene encodes CDR1 KGHSH and CDR2 LQKENI. Here the CDR3 reads CASSPGRDYGYTF. DNA for the CDR3: TGTGCCAGCTCCCCTGGCAGGGACTATGGCTACACCTTC.

The chain employs TRBV9 and TRBJ1-3, with 7 nucleotides matching TRBD1. The J segment lost 4 bases and the V segment lost 4 bases, leaving 14 bases of the junction unmatched. The CDR3 is 17 amino acids. CDR1 is SGDLS and CDR2 is YYNGEE in the germline V gene. CDR3 residues: CASSLGGTGAGGNTIYF. The CDR3 DNA follows: TGTGCCAGCAGCCTCGGGGGAACAGGGGCGGGCGGAAACACCATATATTTT.

This chain connects TRBV6-2 or TRBV6-3 to TRBJ2-7; tentative D call: TRBD1 (5 bases). Deletions cut 2 bases from V and 0 bases from J, with 14 bases between. CDR3 length equals 16 residues. Germline CDR1 and CDR2: MNHEY and SVGEGT. The DNA of the CDR3 is TGTGCCAGCAGTTACCAGTCAGGGCAAGCCTCCTACGAGCAGTACTTC. Amino acid sequence: CASSYQSGQASYEQYF.